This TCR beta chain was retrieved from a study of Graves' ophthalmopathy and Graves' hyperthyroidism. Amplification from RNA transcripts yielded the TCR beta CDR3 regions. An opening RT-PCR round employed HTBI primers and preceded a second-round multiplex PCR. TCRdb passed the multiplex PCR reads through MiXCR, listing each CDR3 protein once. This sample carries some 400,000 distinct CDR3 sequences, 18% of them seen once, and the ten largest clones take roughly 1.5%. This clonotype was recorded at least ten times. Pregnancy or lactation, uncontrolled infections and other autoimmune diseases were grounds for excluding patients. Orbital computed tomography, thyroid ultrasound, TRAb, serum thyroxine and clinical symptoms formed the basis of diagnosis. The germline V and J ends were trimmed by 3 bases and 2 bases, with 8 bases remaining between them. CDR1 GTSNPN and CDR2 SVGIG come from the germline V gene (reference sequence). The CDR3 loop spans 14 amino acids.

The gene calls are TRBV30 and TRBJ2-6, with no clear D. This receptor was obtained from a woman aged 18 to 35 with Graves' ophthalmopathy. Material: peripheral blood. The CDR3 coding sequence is TGTGCCTGGAGGGAGACAACTGGGGCCAACGTCCTGACTTTC. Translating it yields CAWRETTGANVLTF.